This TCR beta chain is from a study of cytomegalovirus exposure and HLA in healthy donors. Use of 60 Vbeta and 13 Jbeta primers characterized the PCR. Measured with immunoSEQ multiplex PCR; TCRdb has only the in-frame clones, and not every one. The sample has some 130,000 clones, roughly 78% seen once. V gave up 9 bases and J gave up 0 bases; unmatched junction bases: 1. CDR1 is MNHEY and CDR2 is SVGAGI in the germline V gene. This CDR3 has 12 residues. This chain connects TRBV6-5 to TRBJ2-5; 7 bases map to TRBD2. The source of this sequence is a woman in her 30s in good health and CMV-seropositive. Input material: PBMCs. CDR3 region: CASSGYQETQYF. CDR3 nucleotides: TGTGCCAGTAGCGGGTACCAAGAGACCCAGTACTTC.